This TCR beta chain was sequenced during a study of blood T cells in healthy people across ages. Whole-study context: About one barcoded TCR beta cDNA was captured per two T cells. Findings and caveats of the study: Significant beta diversity loss was already apparent by age about 39, declining roughly linearly.

The use of a sample-barcoded 5' primer and a J-beta primer mix characterized a second PCR of roughly 7 to 11 cycles. The template-switch adaptor, which had 12 random nucleotides, put a tag on each cDNA molecule. Each CDR3 protein is one row after TCRdb ran MiXCR on the 5' RACE reads. The sample records over 700,000 distinct CDR3 sequences, about 48% being singletons. Details on this clonotype: The antigen is undetermined.

Each sample yielded at least 5.5 micrograms of PBMC total RNA. CDR1 and CDR2 from the germline V gene are SGHDN and FVKESK. J gave up 2 bases and V 1 base, and 7 bases lay outside the gene matches. CDR3 length: 16 amino acids. Source material: blood. The chain recombines TRBV14 with TRBJ2-5, with 7 bases fitting TRBD1. The receptor was derived from a man older than 75 in good health. The CDR3 DNA sequence: TGTGCCAGCAGCCAAGGTTGGGGACAGAGGCAAGAGACCCAGTACTTC. Its translation is CASSQGWGQRQETQYF.